Following are 4 T cell receptor beta chains from one sample sequenced in a study of T cell responses to AZD1222 COVID-19 vaccine. This table comes from immunoSEQ multiplex PCR, and its TCRdb copy is limited to in-frame clones, with some not included. This table holds about 82,000 clones, roughly 88% found once. Sequences were derived from peripheral blood, sampled 28 days after the second AZD1222 dose. The receptor source for this set is an adult who received the AZD1222 COVID-19 vaccine.

The V gene is TRBV10-3, the J gene TRBJ2-6, with D perhaps given as TRBD1 or TRBD2 (5 bases each). CDR1 is ENHRY and CDR2 is SYGVKD in the germline V gene. Trimming took 10 bases from V and 0 from J, leaving 19 bases between them. The CDR3 is made up of 17 amino acids. DNA for the CDR3: TGTGCCAGCTGGGGTGGGGGTGAAATCTCTGGGGCCAACGTCCTGACTTTC. As protein: CASWGGGEISGANVLTF.

This sequence joins TRBV7-8 and TRBJ2-2, with 11 bases matching TRBD2. The CDR3 has 15 residues. V shed 1 base, J shed 6 bases, and the junction held 1 base outside the gene matches. Germline CDR1 reads SGHVS; CDR2 reads FQNEAQ. CDR3 DNA: TGTGCCAGCAGCTTAGTAGCGGGAGGGCCCGGGGAGCTGTTTTTT. Translated: CASSLVAGGPGELFF. Drawing the rest from reference TRBV7-8 and TRBJ2-2, the complete variable domain is GAGVSQSPRYKVAKRGQDVALRCDPISGHVSLFWYQQALGQGPEFLTYFQNEAQLDKSGLPSDRFFAERPEGSVSTLKIQRTQQEDSAVYLCASSLVAGGPGELFFGEGSRLTVL.

The rearrangement uses TRBV28 and TRBJ2-3; a possible D gene is TRBD2 (5 bases). The germline CDR1 and CDR2 sequences are MDHEN and SYDVKM. Trimming took off 7 bases at V and 0 bases at J, with 14 bases between the two ends. The CDR3 extends over 15 amino acids. The CDR3 nucleotides read TGTGCCAGCATCCCAGCGGAATTGAGCACAGATACGCAGTATTTT. It yields the protein CASIPAELSTDTQYF.

This chain links TRBV24-1 with TRBJ1-6; D perhaps matches TRBD1 (5 bases). Looked up from germline, CDR1 is KGHDR and CDR2 is SFDVKD. The CDR3 contains 17 residues. Trimming took 8 bases from V and 4 from J, leaving 20 bases between them. The CDR3 nucleotides are TGTGCCACCACAAGTTGGGTAGGGACCGCGTATAATTCACCCCTCCACTTT. This sequence encodes CATTSWVGTAYNSPLHF.